This T cell receptor (beta chain) was sequenced for a study of OX40 agonist ivuxolimab in advanced cancers. Study in general: Prior anti-PD-1, anti-PD-L1 or anti-CTLA-4 therapy did not bar entry, and about 40% had some. Findings and caveats of the study: Those patients achieving a partial response at 0.1-3.0 mg/kg showed among the lowest clonal expansion.

Regarding this clone: The target antigen is unknown.

Germline V gene data show CDR1 as MNHEY and CDR2 as SMNVEV (reference sequence). CDR3 size: 14 residues. J was trimmed by 3 bases and V by 5 bases; bases with no gene match: 5. Produced via immunoSEQ multiplex PCR; TCRdb's table is partial and in-frame only. The repertoire consists of about 73,000 clones, with about 86% occurring once and the leading ten covering over 2%. The sequencing here drew on CD4+ or CD8+ T cells sorted from blood, taken in a trial of the OX40 agonist ivuxolimab. This rearrangement joins TRBV27 to TRBJ2-5; TRBD1 aligns across 8 bases. This clonotype originated in an adult with an advanced solid tumor such as melanoma, head and neck, liver or kidney cancer. The CDR3: CASSLGTGKETQYF. The CDR3, as DNA: TGTGCCAGCAGTCTGGGGACAGGCAAAGAGACCCAGTACTTC.